The entry that follows covers one T cell receptor beta chain sequence. CDR3 length: 16 residues. Germline assignment: CDR1 SGHTA and CDR2 FQGNSA. V lost 3 bases to trimming and J lost 0 bases, with 14 bases between them. Original processing methods: For nucleated cells, counts were estimated from reference gene primer amplification. Sequenced by immunoSEQ multiplex PCR; TCRdb stores in-frame clones only, minus some. The V and J calls and clone size are taken from that table; D and trimming were inferred from the DNA. The sample has roughly 330,000 clones, 87% seen once. The data belong to a study of blood T cell repertoires in COVID-19. About the research overall: The study drew acute and convalescent COVID-19 samples from the United States, Italy and Spain. PBMCs, B-cell-depleted T cells, or T cells provided the cDNA or gDNA that made up the material.

All enrollees were roughly 18 to 89 years old and from some 24 US areas. Sequencing input: PBMCs or T cells enriched from blood (not recorded which). The TCR was taken from a woman under 40 who had recovered from COVID-19. The chain joins TRBV7-2 to TRBJ1-1; D might be TRBD1 (6 bases). CDR3 sequence reads: CASSFPSGTMNTEAFF. CDR3 bases: TGTGCCAGCAGCTTCCCCAGCGGGACAATGAACACTGAAGCTTTCTTT.